This is a list of T cell receptor beta chains from one sample in a study of T cell clones after liver transplantation. Produced via immunoSEQ multiplex PCR; TCRdb's table is partial and in-frame only. The data contain approximately 8,800 clones, over 60% of them singletons. Sample: CD8+ T cells from blood, taken before liver transplant. The receptors were gathered from a human donor who received a liver transplant. The CDR3 runs from the conserved cysteine through the conserved F or W. A D gene is named only where the DNA matches it firmly. Size tells how often a clone was seen (once, few, many) or the class of an expanded clone, and some rows leave it out.

TRBJ2-1,.,.,TRBV6-6,CASSPSQGGEQFF,TGTGCCAGCAGTCCATCCCAAGGGGGTGAGCAGTTCTTC
TRBJ1-1,.,.,TRBV11-1,CASSLPQPPGVTEAFF,TGTGCCAGCAGCTTACCACAACCCCCGGGGGTAACTGAAGCTTTCTTT
TRBJ2-7,.,.,TRBV6-5,CASSYSTNYEQYF,TGTGCCAGCAGTTACTCGACTAACTACGAGCAGTACTTC
TRBJ1-1,.,.,TRBV29-1,CSVEPGPSSEAFF,TGCAGCGTTGAGCCAGGGCCCTCCTCTGAAGCTTTCTTT
TRBJ2-7,.,.,TRBV7-9,CASSLQGYEQYF,TGTGCCAGCAGCTTACAGGGGTACGAGCAGTACTTC
TRBJ1-1,.,few,TRBV4-1,CASSQGDQMEAFF,TGCGCCAGCAGCCAAGGCGACCAAATGGAAGCTTTCTTT
TRBJ1-1,.,.,TRBV19,CASNWGLPMNTEAFF,TGTGCCAGTAACTGGGGCTTGCCAATGAACACTGAAGCTTTCTTT
TRBJ2-7,.,.,TRBV19,CASTPGPAYEQYF,TGTGCCAGTACCCCGGGCCCAGCCTACGAGCAGTACTTC
TRBJ1-1,.,few,TRBV2,CASSEFAEAFF,TGTGCCAGCAGCGAATTTGCTGAAGCTTTCTTT
TRBJ2-3,TRBD2,.,TRBV19,CASSIGASGSTDTQYF,TGTGCCAGTAGTATTGGTGCTAGCGGAAGCACAGATACGCAGTATTTT
TRBJ1-1,.,.,TRBV27,CASSLESMNTEAFF,TGTGCCAGCAGTTTAGAATCCATGAACACTGAAGCTTTCTTT
TRBJ2-7,TRBD1,.,TRBV5-1,CASSLAQGVYEQYF,TGCGCCAGCAGCTTGGCTCAGGGGGTCTACGAGCAGTACTTC
TRBJ2-1,.,.,TRBV10-3,CAISEWSPNEQFF,TGTGCCATCAGTGAGTGGAGCCCGAATGAGCAGTTCTTC
TRBJ2-5,.,.,TRBV7-9,CASSKYRDQETQYF,TGTGCCAGCAGCAAATACAGGGATCAAGAGACCCAGTACTTC
TRBJ2-7,.,.,TRBV5-5,CASRFTSSPAYEQYF,TGTGCCAGCAGATTTACTAGCTCTCCCGCCTACGAGCAGTACTTC
TRBJ2-1,.,medium-sized,TRBV4-3,CASSQEQFNEQFF,TGCGCCAGCAGCCAAGAGCAGTTCAATGAGCAGTTCTTC
TRBJ1-5,.,.,TRBV27,CASSLWVGNQPQHF,TGTGCCAGCAGTTTATGGGTAGGGAATCAGCCCCAGCATTTT
TRBJ2-5,TRBD1,.,TRBV2,CASSPGQVQETQYF,TGTGCCAGCAGCCCAGGACAGGTCCAAGAGACCCAGTACTTC
TRBJ2-1,.,.,TRBV7-2,CASSSGAPYNEQFF,TGTGCCAGCAGCTCAGGGGCCCCCTACAATGAGCAGTTCTTC
TRBJ2-2,TRBD2,few,TRBV7-8,CASSYPATSGSVGELFF,TGTGCCAGCAGTTACCCCGCGACTAGCGGGAGCGTCGGGGAGCTGTTTTTT
TRBJ2-3,.,.,TRBV4-1,CASSQEWVITDTQYF,TGCGCCAGCAGCCAAGAGTGGGTGATAACAGATACGCAGTATTTT
TRBJ2-5,.,.,TRBV13,CASSFRDQETQYF,TGTGCCAGCAGCTTCAGGGACCAAGAGACCCAGTACTTC
TRBJ1-2,.,once,TRBV4-3,CASSAFSREVDSPNYGYTF,TGCGCCAGCAGCGCTTTCTCCCGGGAGGTGGACAGCCCTAACTATGGCTACACCTTC
TRBJ2-3,.,.,TRBV5-1,CASHDPGVDTQYF,TGCGCCAGCCATGACCCGGGGGTAGATACGCAGTATTTT
TRBJ1-6,.,.,TRBV23-1,CASSQWVSERVSPLHF,TGCGCCAGCAGTCAATGGGTCTCCGAGAGAGTCTCACCCCTCCACTTT
TRBJ1-2,.,few,TRBV19,CASSPVRGRGYTF,TGTGCCAGTAGTCCCGTCCGGGGAAGGGGCTACACCTTC
TRBJ1-4,.,.,TRBV27,CASSREHPATNEKLFF,TGTGCCAGCAGTAGGGAACACCCTGCAACTAATGAAAAACTGTTTTTT
TRBJ2-3,TRBD2,.,TRBV6-4,CASSPAGGTDTQYF,TGTGCCAGCAGCCCAGCGGGAGGAACAGATACGCAGTATTTT
TRBJ1-1,TRBD1,once,TRBV19,CASSMTGGWPEAFF,TGTGCCAGTAGTATGACAGGGGGCTGGCCTGAAGCTTTCTTT
TRBJ2-2,TRBD2,once,TRBV4-1,CASSQEGGFGDTGELFF,TGCGCCAGCAGCCAAGAGGGAGGGTTTGGGGACACCGGGGAGCTGTTTTTT
TRBJ1-1,TRBD1,.,TRBV9,CASSEETGSEAFF,TGTGCCAGCAGCGAAGAGACAGGGTCTGAAGCTTTCTTT
TRBJ2-5,.,.,TRBV7-9,CASSPNTSLGETQYF,TGTGCCAGCAGCCCCAATACTTCGCTCGGGGAGACCCAGTACTTC
TRBJ2-5,.,.,TRBV5-6,CASSLGVWDSLEWTQYF,TGTGCCAGCAGCTTGGGAGTTTGGGACTCCTTAGAGTGGACCCAGTACTTC
TRBJ2-7,.,.,TRBV5-4,CASSSYRVGEQYF,TGTGCCAGCTCCTCATACAGGGTCGGGGAGCAGTACTTC
TRBJ2-2,.,.,TRBV7-7,CASSGRPDTGELFF,TGTGCCAGCAGCGGGCGACCAGACACCGGGGAGCTGTTTTTT
TRBJ2-1,.,.,TRBV4-1,CASSQEGDEQFF,TGCGCCAGCAGCCAAGAGGGAGATGAGCAGTTCTTC
TRBJ2-7,.,.,TRBV4-1,CASSQDYVVSEQYF,TGCGCCAGCAGCCAAGATTACGTTGTAAGTGAGCAGTACTTC
TRBJ2-7,TRBD1,.,TRBV27,CASSSWDSSYEQYF,TGTGCCAGCAGTTCCTGGGACAGCTCCTACGAGCAGTACTTC
TRBJ1-4,.,.,TRBV19,CASSIRGLRELFF,TGTGCCAGTAGTATCCGGGGCCTCCGGGAACTGTTTTTT
TRBJ2-4,TRBD2,.,TRBV4-1,CASSQEVGGAKNIQYF,TGCGCCAGCAGCCAAGAGGTGGGGGGGGCCAAAAACATTCAGTACTTC
TRBJ1-1,.,.,TRBV2,CASSEPYEAFF,TGTGCCAGCAGTGAGCCATATGAAGCTTTCTTT